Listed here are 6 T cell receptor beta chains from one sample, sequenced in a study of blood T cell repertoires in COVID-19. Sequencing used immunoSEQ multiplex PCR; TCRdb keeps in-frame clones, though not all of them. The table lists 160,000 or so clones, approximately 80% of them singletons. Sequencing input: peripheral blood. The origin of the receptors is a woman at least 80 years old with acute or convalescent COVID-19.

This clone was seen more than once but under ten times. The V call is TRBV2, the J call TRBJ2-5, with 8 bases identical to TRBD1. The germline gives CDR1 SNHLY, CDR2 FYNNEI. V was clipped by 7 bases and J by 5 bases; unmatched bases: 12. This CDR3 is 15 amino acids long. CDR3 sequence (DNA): TGTGCCAGCAAGGTTGGACAGGGTATCGAGGAGACCCAGTACTTC. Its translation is CASKVGQGIEETQYF.

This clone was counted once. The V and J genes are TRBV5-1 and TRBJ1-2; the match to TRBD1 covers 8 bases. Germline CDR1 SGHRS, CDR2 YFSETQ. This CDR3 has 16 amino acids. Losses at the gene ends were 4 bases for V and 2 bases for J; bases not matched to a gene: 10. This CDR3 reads CASSPTYQGANYGYTF. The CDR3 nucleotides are TGCGCCAGCAGCCCCACCTATCAGGGGGCCAACTATGGCTACACCTTC.

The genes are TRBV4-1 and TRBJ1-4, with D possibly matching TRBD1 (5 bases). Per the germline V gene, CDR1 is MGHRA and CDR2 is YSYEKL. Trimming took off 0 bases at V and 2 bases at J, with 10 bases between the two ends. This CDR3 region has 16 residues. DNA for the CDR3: TGCGCCAGCAGCCAAGATCCGACAGTTACTAATGAAAAACTGTTTTTT. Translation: CASSQDPTVTNEKLFF.

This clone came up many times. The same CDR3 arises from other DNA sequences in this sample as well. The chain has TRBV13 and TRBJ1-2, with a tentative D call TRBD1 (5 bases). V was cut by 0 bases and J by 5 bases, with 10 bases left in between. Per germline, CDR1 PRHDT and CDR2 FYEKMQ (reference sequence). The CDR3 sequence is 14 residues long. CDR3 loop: CASSLGSGGYGYTF. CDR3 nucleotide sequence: TGTGCCAGCAGCTTAGGGAGCGGGGGGTATGGCTACACCTTC.

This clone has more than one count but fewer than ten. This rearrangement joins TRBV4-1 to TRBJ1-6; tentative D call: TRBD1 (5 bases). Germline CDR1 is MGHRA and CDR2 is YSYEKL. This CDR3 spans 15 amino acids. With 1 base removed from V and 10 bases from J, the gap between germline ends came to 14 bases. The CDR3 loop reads CASSQGEGSGSPLHF. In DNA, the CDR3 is TGCGCCAGCAGCCAAGGGGAGGGGTCGGGGTCACCCCTCCACTTT.

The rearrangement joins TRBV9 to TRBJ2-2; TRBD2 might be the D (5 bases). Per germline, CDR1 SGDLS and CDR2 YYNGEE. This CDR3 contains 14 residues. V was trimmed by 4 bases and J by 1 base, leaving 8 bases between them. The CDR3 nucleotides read TGTGCCAGCAGCTCCCGGGGGAACACCGGGGAGCTGTTTTTT. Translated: CASSSRGNTGELFF.